The 15 T cell receptor beta chains below were found in one sample sequenced in a study of blood T cell repertoires in COVID-19. Generated by immunoSEQ multiplex PCR, the TCRdb table keeps only in-frame clones and is missing some. The sample includes about 160,000 clones, around nine tenths of them seen just once. Material for sequencing was peripheral blood. These receptors originate from an older woman with COVID-19, enrolled during active disease.

The rearrangement joins TRBV7-9 to TRBJ2-1, with a weak D call TRBD1 (6 bases). V was clipped by 3 bases and J by 9 bases, with 15 bases between them. The CDR3 runs 14 residues. CDR1 SEHNR and CDR2 FQNEAQ come from the germline V gene (reference sequence). Here the CDR3 DNA reads TGTGCCAGCAGCTTCTCCGGGACAAGTCCTGAGCAGTTCTTC. This codes for CASSFSGTSPEQFF.

The chain's CDR3 is CASSLVAVASANEKLFF. In DNA, the CDR3 is TGCGCCAGCAGCTTGGTGGCAGTCGCTTCTGCTAATGAAAAACTGTTTTTT. The chain combines TRBV5-1 with TRBJ1-4; D gene uncertain. This CDR3 contains 17 residues. The germline gives CDR1 SGHRS, CDR2 YFSETQ. With 0 bases removed from V and 3 bases from J, the gap between germline ends came to 15 bases.

The chain joins TRBV2 to TRBJ1-3, with D unresolved. Germline CDR1 is SNHLY and CDR2 is FYNNEI. The V and J ends lost 6 bases and 0 bases respectively, with 9 bases between them. The CDR3 contains 14 residues. In DNA form, the CDR3 reads TGTGCCAGCAGGGCAGGAAGCTCTGGAAACACCATATATTTT. Translation gives CASRAGSSGNTIYF.

The chain carries TRBV5-1 and TRBJ2-1, with TRBD2 identical over 9 bases. J was trimmed by 5 bases and V by 0 bases; bases with no gene match: 3. CDR3 size: 15 residues. Germline assignment: CDR1 SGHRS and CDR2 YFSETQ. CDR3 nucleotides: TGCGCCAGCAGCTTGGCTAGCGGGGTTAACAATGAGCAGTTCTTC. It codes for CASSLASGVNNEQFF. Drawing the rest from reference TRBV5-1 and TRBJ2-1, the complete variable domain is KAGVTQTPRYLIKTRGQQVTLSCSPISGHRSVSWYQQTPGQGLQFLFEYFSETQRNKGNFPGRFSGRQFSNSRSEMNVSTLELGDSALYLCASSLASGVNNEQFFGPGTRLTVL.

This clone showed up just a few times. The chain joins TRBV5-1 to TRBJ1-1, with TRBD1 matching 10 bases. The V segment lost 3 bases and the J segment 0 bases; nucleotides outside the gene matches: 5. The length of the CDR3 is 16 residues. CDR1 is SGHRS, CDR2 YFSETQ, per germline. As DNA, the CDR3 is TGCGCCAGCAGCTCGCGACAGGGGGCCTTGAACACTGAAGCTTTCTTT. Translation: CASSSRQGALNTEAFF.

The chain recombines TRBV7-9 with TRBJ1-1; D not certain. The germline CDR1 and CDR2 sequences are SEHNR and FQNEAQ (reference sequence). V lost 2 bases and J 4 bases, leaving 20 bases between the germline ends. The CDR3 has 17 residues. CDR3: CASSLTPSQDLVTEAFF. DNA for the CDR3: TGTGCCAGCAGCTTAACCCCCTCCCAGGATCTGGTCACTGAAGCTTTCTTT.

The table lists this clone with a few counts. This chain joins TRBV15 and TRBJ2-3; TRBD1 might be the D (5 bases). V was trimmed by 5 bases and J by 4 bases, leaving 10 bases between them. The germline gives CDR1 LNHNV, CDR2 YYDKDF (reference sequence). This CDR3 spans 13 amino acids. The CDR3, as DNA: TGTGCCACCAGCCAGGGTACCGCAGATACGCAGTATTTT. It specifies CATSQGTADTQYF.

The rearrangement joins TRBV5-1 to TRBJ2-1; TRBD2 aligns across 13 bases. V lost 4 bases and J lost 5; bases outside the gene matches: 12. Per germline, CDR1 SGHRS and CDR2 YFSETQ. The CDR3 runs to 18 residues. DNA for the CDR3: TGCGCCAGCAGCCTGACTAGCGGGGGGCGATCCAGAAACAATGAGCAGTTCTTC. Translated, it gives CASSLTSGGRSRNNEQFF.

The chain uses TRBV5-1 and TRBJ1-1, with TRBD1 matching over 10 bases. Trimming cost V 1 base and J 0 bases; bases outside gene matches: 6. The CDR3 length is 17 residues. Germline values: CDR1 SGHRS, CDR2 YFSETQ. The CDR3 sequence is CASSLSTGTGVNTEAFF. The CDR3 DNA is TGCGCCAGCAGCTTGAGCACCGGGACAGGGGTGAACACTGAAGCTTTCTTT. The complete variable domain, with remaining parts taken from reference TRBV5-1 and TRBJ1-1, reads KAGVTQTPRYLIKTRGQQVTLSCSPISGHRSVSWYQQTPGQGLQFLFEYFSETQRNKGNFPGRFSGRQFSNSRSEMNVSTLELGDSALYLCASSLSTGTGVNTEAFFGQGTRLTVV.

The chain carries TRBV5-5 and TRBJ2-2, with D perhaps TRBD1 (5 bases). CDR1 and CDR2 (germline): SGHKS, YYEKEE (reference sequence). V lost 4 bases, J lost 5 bases, and 15 bases lay in between. CDR3 length: 15 amino acids. CDR3 sequence reads: CASSPSTVLTGELFF. CDR3 DNA: TGTGCCAGCAGCCCCTCGACAGTCCTTACCGGGGAGCTGTTTTTT.

The rearrangement links TRBV7-2 to TRBJ2-7, with D maybe TRBD2 (7 bases). The CDR3 has 16 amino acids. V dropped 6 bases and J dropped 3 bases, with 21 bases sitting between them. In germline, CDR1 is SGHTA, CDR2 FQGNSA. CDR3 DNA sequence: TGTGCCAGCAGACCTCTCCGGGGGGCGGGGAACTACGAGCAGTACTTC. This encodes CASRPLRGAGNYEQYF.

This sequence joins TRBV7-3 and TRBJ1-6; the match to TRBD1 covers 8 bases. This CDR3 is built from 15 residues. V was pared by 1 base and J by 7 bases, with 3 bases of the junction left unmatched. Germline CDR1 reads SGHTA; CDR2 reads FQGTGA. CDR3 amino acids: CASSLRGQENSPLHF. For the CDR3, the DNA is TGTGCCAGCAGCTTAAGGGGACAGGAGAATTCACCCCTCCACTTT.

The chain uses TRBV23-1 and TRBJ1-1; D is ambiguous. TRBV23-1 is assigned to the ORF class and has an uncertain function. This CDR3 has 15 amino acids. The V end was cut by 2 bases, the J end by 3 bases, with 13 bases between. The CDR3 DNA is TGCGCCAGCAGTCAACCCAACGGGCGGGACACTGAAGCTTTCTTT. Translated: CASSQPNGRDTEAFF.

The chain recombines TRBV5-1 with TRBJ2-5; 10 bases agree with TRBD1. Germline loops: CDR1 SGHRS, CDR2 YFSETQ. The CDR3 has 16 residues. Unmatched junction bases numbered 8, after V lost 4 bases and J lost 2 bases. This CDR3 is CASSPGQGVYQETQYF. The CDR3 region has the DNA TGCGCCAGCAGCCCCGGACAGGGGGTTTATCAAGAGACCCAGTACTTC.

The chain employs TRBV28 and TRBJ2-3; no clear D. V was trimmed by 1 base and J by 6 bases, leaving 5 bases between them. The CDR3 length is 12 residues. In germline, CDR1 is MDHEN, CDR2 SYDVKM. This CDR3 is CASSLFSDTQYF. CDR3 in DNA: TGTGCCAGCAGTTTATTTTCGGATACGCAGTATTTT. Full variable domain (outside the CDR3, taken from reference TRBV28 and TRBJ2-3): DVKVTQSSRYLVKRTGEKVFLECVQDMDHENMFWYRQDPGLGLRLIYFSYDVKMKEKGDIPEGYSVSREKKERFSLILESASTNQTSMYLCASSLFSDTQYFGPGTRLTVL.